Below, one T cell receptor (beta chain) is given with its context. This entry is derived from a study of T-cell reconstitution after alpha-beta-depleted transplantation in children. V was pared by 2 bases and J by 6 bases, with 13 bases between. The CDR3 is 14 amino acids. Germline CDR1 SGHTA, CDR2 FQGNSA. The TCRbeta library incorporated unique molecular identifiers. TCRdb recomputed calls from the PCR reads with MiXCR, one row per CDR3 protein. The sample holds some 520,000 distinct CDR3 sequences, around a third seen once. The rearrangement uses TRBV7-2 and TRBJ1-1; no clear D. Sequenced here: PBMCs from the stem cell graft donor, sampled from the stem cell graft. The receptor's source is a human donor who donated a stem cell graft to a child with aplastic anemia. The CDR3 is CASSLSLSTPEAFF. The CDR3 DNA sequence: TGTGCCAGCAGCTTAAGCCTGTCTACCCCTGAAGCTTTCTTT.